Each of the 32 T cell receptor beta chains below was sequenced from the same sample in a study of post-analysis software for immune sequencing data. Study-level results: Higher frequency in patients than in controls was seen for roughly five TRBV segments, with TRBV5-6, TRBV5-1 and TRBV20-1 among them.

No cognate antigen is known for these TCRs. Unique molecular identifiers were carried by the TCR beta cDNA libraries. TCRdb used MiXCR to reprocess the PCR reads, holding one entry per CDR3 protein. The data hold roughly 800,000 distinct CDR3 sequences, with roughly 46% observed a single time. The sequencing sample was made of blood. The source of these receptors is a girl between 5 and 17 years old with multiple sclerosis.

CDR3 sequence reads: CATATVTDTQYF. The CDR3 nucleotides are TGTGCCACCGCGACAGTCACAGATACGCAGTATTTT. V gene TRBV24-1 combines with J gene TRBJ2-3, with TRBD1 as a possible D gene (5 bases). CDR3 length: 12 residues. The V end was cut by 9 bases, the J end by 2 bases, with 8 bases between. The V gene's germline CDR1 is KGHDR and CDR2 SFDVKD.

The chain joins TRBV4-1 to TRBJ2-5, with D tentatively TRBD1 or TRBD2 (5 bases each). This CDR3 has 19 residues. V dropped 0 bases and J dropped 0 bases, with 20 bases sitting between them. Per the germline V gene, CDR1 is MGHRA and CDR2 is YSYEKL. The CDR3 DNA reads TGCGCCAGCAGCCAAGAGGGGACCGGGCGAGCGCAGTACCAAGAGACCCAGTACTTC. This gives the protein CASSQEGTGRAQYQETQYF.

This clonotype has only a few counts. The rearrangement uses TRBV7-2 and TRBJ2-5; TRBD2 matches at 12 bases. V was clipped by 5 bases and J by 4 bases; unmatched bases: 11. Germline V gene lookup returns CDR1 SGHTA and CDR2 FQGNSA. The CDR3 spans 17 residues. The CDR3 loop is CASSPHLTSGRGETQYF. CDR3 nucleotide sequence: TGTGCCAGCAGCCCTCATTTGACTAGCGGGAGAGGAGAGACCCAGTACTTC.

Written as DNA, the CDR3 is TGTGCCAGCTCCGAGGAGCGGGGAGCCTACAATGAGCAGTTCTTC. The encoded protein is CASSEERGAYNEQFF. The chain carries TRBV6-1 and TRBJ2-1; 7 bases line up with TRBD2. CDR1 MNHNS and CDR2 SASEGT come from the germline V gene. The CDR3 runs to 15 residues. The trim removed 8 bases at V and 2 bases at J, leaving 9 bases unmatched.

This clonotype turned up a few times. The genes are TRBV10-3 and TRBJ2-1; D is ambiguous. V lost 4 bases, J lost 3 bases, and 4 bases lay in between. There are 12 residues in the CDR3. In germline, CDR1 is ENHRY, CDR2 SYGVKD. The CDR3 spells CAISGGYNEQFF. As DNA, the CDR3 is TGTGCCATCAGTGGTGGCTACAATGAGCAGTTCTTC.

CDR3 bases: TGTGCCAGCGGCGACCGGGACTATTGGGATACGCAGTATTTT. It codes for CASGDRDYWDTQYF. This rearrangement joins TRBV7-8 to TRBJ2-3; 7 bases align to TRBD2. This CDR3 comprises 14 residues. The V gene end was trimmed by 8 bases and the J gene end by 6 bases; junction bases not matched to a gene: 11. CDR1 SGHVS and CDR2 FQNEAQ come from the germline V gene.

This sequence joins TRBV7-2 and TRBJ1-5; 8 bases agree with TRBD1. The CDR3 is 16 residues long. The V segment lost 5 bases and the J segment 5 bases; nucleotides outside the gene matches: 11. Per germline, CDR1 SGHTA and CDR2 FQGNSA. CDR3: CASSTKTGDKDQPQHF. In DNA form, the CDR3 reads TGTGCCAGCAGCACTAAGACAGGGGATAAGGATCAGCCCCAGCATTTT.

The rearrangement uses TRBV27 and TRBJ2-3, with D unresolved. Trimming took 0 bases from V and 4 from J, leaving 17 bases between them. The V gene's germline CDR1 is MNHEY and CDR2 SMNVEV (reference sequence). CDR3 length: 17 amino acids. Here the CDR3 reads CASSLSYPDGQSDTQYF. The CDR3, as DNA: TGTGCCAGCAGTTTATCCTACCCCGATGGGCAGTCAGATACGCAGTATTTT.

V gene TRBV7-2 combines with J gene TRBJ2-5; no firm D call. The CDR3 is made up of 14 amino acids. Trimming pared 1 base from V and 1 base from J, leaving 7 bases between. Germline CDR1 reads SGHTA; CDR2 reads FQGNSA. The CDR3 reads CASSLVVSQETQYF. DNA for the CDR3: TGTGCCAGCAGCTTAGTGGTCAGCCAAGAGACCCAGTACTTC.

V gene TRBV7-2 combines with J gene TRBJ1-4; a weak D match, TRBD1 (6 bases). This CDR3 is built from 14 residues. The germline V gene encodes CDR1 SGHTA and CDR2 FQGNSA. Trimming left V 7 bases short and J 6 bases short, with 15 bases between. The CDR3 here is CASNPGGGDEKLFF. CDR3 in DNA: TGTGCCAGCAACCCTGGGGGGGGCGATGAAAAACTGTTTTTT.

The V call is TRBV6-1, the J call TRBJ1-1; tentative D call: TRBD1 (6 bases). V was clipped by 6 bases and J by 7 bases, with 12 bases between them. Germline V gene lookup returns CDR1 MNHNS and CDR2 SASEGT. The CDR3 consists of 12 residues. The CDR3 nucleotides read TGTGCCAGCAGGAAGAGGGGGGGTGAAGCTTTCTTT. This translates into CASRKRGGEAFF.

This clonotype was observed a handful of times. This sequence joins TRBV9 and TRBJ2-6; 9 bases align to TRBD1. The CDR3 contains 18 residues. V was pared by 4 bases and J by 0 bases, with 8 bases of the junction left unmatched. Germline values: CDR1 SGDLS, CDR2 YYNGEE. This chain's CDR3 is CASSFPRDRVSGANVLTF. CDR3 in DNA: TGTGCCAGCAGCTTCCCCCGGGACAGGGTCTCTGGGGCCAACGTCCTGACTTTC. Variable domain in full (rest from reference TRBV9 and TRBJ2-6): DSGVTQTPKHLITATGQRVTLRCSPRSGDLSVYWYQQSLDQGLQFLIQYYNGEERAKGNILERFSAQQFPDLHSELNLSSLELGDSALYFCASSFPRDRVSGANVLTFGAGSRLTVL.

The chain is built from TRBV29-1 and TRBJ2-1, with 9 bases lining up with TRBD2. CDR3 size: 15 residues. V was pared by 1 base and J by 3 bases, with 4 bases of the junction left unmatched. Germline V gene data show CDR1 as SQVTM and CDR2 as ANQGSEA. The CDR3 protein is CSVEAVAGVYNEQFF. In DNA form, the CDR3 reads TGCAGCGTTGAAGCTGTAGCGGGAGTCTACAATGAGCAGTTCTTC.

This clonotype was found a few times. V gene TRBV6-5 combines with J gene TRBJ1-1, with a possible D match to TRBD1 (5 bases). Trimming cost V 9 bases and J 7 bases, with 15 bases left between them. The CDR3 runs 12 residues. Germline CDR1 MNHEY, CDR2 SVGAGI. CDR3 loop: CASSTGVNEAFF. The CDR3 region has the DNA TGTGCCAGTTCCACGGGGGTAAATGAAGCTTTCTTT.

The chain is built from TRBV4-1 and TRBJ2-1; possibly TRBD1 for D (5 bases). Germline CDR1 reads MGHRA; CDR2 reads YSYEKL. The CDR3 has 16 amino acids. V shed 1 base and J shed 2 bases, with 12 bases lying between them. CDR3 protein: CASSQGGRSAYNEQFF. For the CDR3, the DNA is TGCGCCAGCAGCCAAGGGGGCAGGTCCGCCTACAATGAGCAGTTCTTC.

This clonotype came up a few times. V usage is TRBV6-1 and J usage is TRBJ2-7; the D is unclear. Germline assignment: CDR1 MNHNS and CDR2 SASEGT. This CDR3 spans 12 amino acids. The V and J ends lost 2 bases and 6 bases respectively, with 8 bases between them. The CDR3 nucleotides read TGTGCCAGCAGTGAATTGGGGTCCGAGCAGTACTTC. As protein: CASSELGSEQYF.

Only a few counts were recorded for this clonotype. The V gene is TRBV10-3, the J gene TRBJ2-5, with D maybe TRBD2 (5 bases). V was pared by 6 bases and J by 4 bases, with 15 bases between. This CDR3 contains 14 residues. Germline V lookup: CDR1 ENHRY, CDR2 SYGVKD. As DNA, the CDR3 is TGTGCCATCAGCGGAGGTCACCCCCCAGAGACCCAGTACTTC. Protein product: CAISGGHPPETQYF.

This clonotype was recorded a few times. V gene TRBV20-1 combines with J gene TRBJ1-2, with 8 bases fitting TRBD1. CDR1 is DFQATT and CDR2 is SNEGSKA in the germline V gene (reference sequence). The CDR3 totals 12 residues. Trimming took 6 bases from V and 4 from J; bases not matched to a gene: 4. CDR3 loop: CSATTGGYGYTF. The CDR3 DNA is TGCAGTGCCACCACAGGGGGCTATGGCTACACCTTC.

The genes are TRBV5-1 and TRBJ2-1, with 10 bases identical to TRBD2. Unmatched junction bases numbered 4, after V lost 4 bases and J lost 0 bases. The CDR3 covers 16 residues. Germline V gives CDR1 SGHRS, CDR2 YFSETQ. The CDR3, as DNA: TGCGCCAGCAGCCGGACTAGCGGTCGCTCCTACAATGAGCAGTTCTTC. Translated: CASSRTSGRSYNEQFF.

This clonotype was observed a few times. In DNA form, the CDR3 reads TGCAGTGCTAGTTTCATGCAAGATACGCAGTATTTT. Translating gives CSASFMQDTQYF. V gene TRBV20-1 combines with J gene TRBJ2-3; no firm D call. The CDR3 is 12 amino acids. The V end lost 3 bases, the J end lost 5 bases, and 9 bases lay between the germline ends. Germline CDR1 reads DFQATT; CDR2 reads SNEGSKA (reference sequence).

This clonotype came up a few times. V gene TRBV20-1 combines with J gene TRBJ2-7; possible D gene TRBD1, 6 bases. CDR3 length equals 12 residues. V shed 4 bases and J shed 2 bases, with 9 bases lying between them. Germline V gene lookup returns CDR1 DFQATT and CDR2 SNEGSKA (reference sequence). The CDR3 DNA follows: TGCAGTGCTAATCAGGGGACCTACGAGCAGTACTTC. Amino acid sequence: CSANQGTYEQYF.

This rearrangement joins TRBV20-1 to TRBJ2-5; D remains unclear. Germline CDR1 DFQATT, CDR2 SNEGSKA (reference sequence). There are 15 residues in the CDR3. V was trimmed by 2 bases and J by 0 bases, leaving 13 bases between them. For the CDR3, the DNA is TGCAGTGCTAGACGAAAGGGCTGGTACCAAGAGACCCAGTACTTC. It specifies CSARRKGWYQETQYF.

This clonotype was detected only a few times. This rearrangement joins TRBV5-1 to TRBJ2-7, with D perhaps matching TRBD1 or TRBD2 (5 bases each). Trimming stripped 1 base from V and 3 bases from J, with 14 bases between. The CDR3 extends over 15 amino acids. Germline values: CDR1 SGHRS, CDR2 YFSETQ. CDR3 sequence: CASSLTRDGFYEQYF. The DNA of the CDR3 is TGCGCCAGCAGCTTGACCCGGGACGGTTTCTACGAGCAGTACTTC.

The chain combines TRBV12-3 or TRBV12-4 with TRBJ1-2; D might be TRBD1 (6 bases). V dropped 8 bases and J dropped 4 bases, with 17 bases sitting between them. The CDR3 sequence is 14 residues long. CDR3 in amino acids: CASLDLRTAYGYTF. CDR3 in DNA: TGTGCCAGCTTAGATTTGCGGACAGCCTATGGCTACACCTTC.

The chain combines TRBV7-2 with TRBJ1-4, with TRBD1 as a possible D gene (6 bases). This CDR3 comprises 13 residues. V dropped 5 bases and J dropped 5 bases, with 9 bases sitting between them. CDR1 SGHTA and CDR2 FQGNSA come from the germline V gene. CDR3 amino acids: CASSRGGNEKLFF. The CDR3 DNA follows: TGTGCCAGCAGCAGGGGGGGGAATGAAAAACTGTTTTTT.

This clonotype was seen a few times. CDR3 coding DNA: TGTGCCAGCAGTGAGAGCAGGAGCTCCTACGAGCAGTACTTC. It encodes CASSESRSSYEQYF. The chain joins TRBV6-1 to TRBJ2-7; the D is unclear. The length of the CDR3 is 14 residues. CDR1 and CDR2 from the germline V gene are MNHNS and SASEGT. The V gene lost 3 bases and the J gene lost 0 bases, with 9 bases spanning the gap.

The J gene is TRBJ2-7, the V gene TRBV10-3; D ambiguous. The germline V gene encodes CDR1 ENHRY and CDR2 SYGVKD. This CDR3 comprises 15 residues. Trimming removed 2 bases from V and 3 bases from J, with 14 bases in between. The CDR3 protein is CAISEKTHTLYEQYF. CDR3 bases: TGTGCCATCAGTGAGAAAACTCATACACTCTACGAGCAGTACTTC.

The rearrangement uses TRBV11-2 and TRBJ1-2, with no clear D. CDR3 length: 12 amino acids. Germline V gene data show CDR1 as SGHAT and CDR2 as FQNNGV. Deletions cut 5 bases from V and 1 base from J, with 5 bases between. CDR3 nucleotides: TGTGCCAGCAGCCCGGATAACTATGGCTACACCTTC. This codes for CASSPDNYGYTF.

The J gene is TRBJ2-7, the V gene TRBV4-3, with 9 positions matching TRBD2. With V trimmed by 0 bases and J by 1 base, 4 bases remained unmatched. Germline values: CDR1 LGHNA, CDR2 YSLEER. This CDR3 has 16 residues. CDR3 region: CASSQEALAGSYEQYF. For the CDR3, the DNA is TGCGCCAGCAGCCAAGAGGCACTAGCGGGTTCCTACGAGCAGTACTTC.

The chain links TRBV25-1 to TRBJ2-7; 10 nucleotides match TRBD1. The CDR3 has 18 amino acids. CDR1 and CDR2 from the germline V gene are MGHDK and SYGVNS. The V gene end was trimmed by 8 bases and the J gene end by 0 bases; junction bases not matched to a gene: 16. The CDR3 region is CASGRDRGPGGNSYEQYF. The DNA of the CDR3 is TGTGCCAGCGGCCGGGACAGGGGACCGGGCGGGAACTCCTACGAGCAGTACTTC.

The chain recombines TRBV11-3 with TRBJ2-4, with D perhaps given as TRBD1 or TRBD2 (6 bases each). The J call may be incorrect, as the DNA end agrees better with TRBJ2-5. CDR1 is SGHNT and CDR2 is YENEEA in the germline V gene. The CDR3 is made up of 15 amino acids. CDR3 bases: TGTGCCAGCAGTGAATCGCCTTGGGGGGCAGAGACCCAGTACTTC. This codes for CASSESPWGAETQYF.

This chain joins TRBV4-3 and TRBJ2-7; unclear D gene. Per germline, CDR1 LGHNA and CDR2 YSLEER. Trimming left V 2 bases short and J 3 bases short, with 11 bases between. CDR3 length: 14 residues. Here the CDR3 DNA reads TGCGCCAGCAGCCAAAATGAACCGAACTACGAGCAGTACTTC. Translation: CASSQNEPNYEQYF.